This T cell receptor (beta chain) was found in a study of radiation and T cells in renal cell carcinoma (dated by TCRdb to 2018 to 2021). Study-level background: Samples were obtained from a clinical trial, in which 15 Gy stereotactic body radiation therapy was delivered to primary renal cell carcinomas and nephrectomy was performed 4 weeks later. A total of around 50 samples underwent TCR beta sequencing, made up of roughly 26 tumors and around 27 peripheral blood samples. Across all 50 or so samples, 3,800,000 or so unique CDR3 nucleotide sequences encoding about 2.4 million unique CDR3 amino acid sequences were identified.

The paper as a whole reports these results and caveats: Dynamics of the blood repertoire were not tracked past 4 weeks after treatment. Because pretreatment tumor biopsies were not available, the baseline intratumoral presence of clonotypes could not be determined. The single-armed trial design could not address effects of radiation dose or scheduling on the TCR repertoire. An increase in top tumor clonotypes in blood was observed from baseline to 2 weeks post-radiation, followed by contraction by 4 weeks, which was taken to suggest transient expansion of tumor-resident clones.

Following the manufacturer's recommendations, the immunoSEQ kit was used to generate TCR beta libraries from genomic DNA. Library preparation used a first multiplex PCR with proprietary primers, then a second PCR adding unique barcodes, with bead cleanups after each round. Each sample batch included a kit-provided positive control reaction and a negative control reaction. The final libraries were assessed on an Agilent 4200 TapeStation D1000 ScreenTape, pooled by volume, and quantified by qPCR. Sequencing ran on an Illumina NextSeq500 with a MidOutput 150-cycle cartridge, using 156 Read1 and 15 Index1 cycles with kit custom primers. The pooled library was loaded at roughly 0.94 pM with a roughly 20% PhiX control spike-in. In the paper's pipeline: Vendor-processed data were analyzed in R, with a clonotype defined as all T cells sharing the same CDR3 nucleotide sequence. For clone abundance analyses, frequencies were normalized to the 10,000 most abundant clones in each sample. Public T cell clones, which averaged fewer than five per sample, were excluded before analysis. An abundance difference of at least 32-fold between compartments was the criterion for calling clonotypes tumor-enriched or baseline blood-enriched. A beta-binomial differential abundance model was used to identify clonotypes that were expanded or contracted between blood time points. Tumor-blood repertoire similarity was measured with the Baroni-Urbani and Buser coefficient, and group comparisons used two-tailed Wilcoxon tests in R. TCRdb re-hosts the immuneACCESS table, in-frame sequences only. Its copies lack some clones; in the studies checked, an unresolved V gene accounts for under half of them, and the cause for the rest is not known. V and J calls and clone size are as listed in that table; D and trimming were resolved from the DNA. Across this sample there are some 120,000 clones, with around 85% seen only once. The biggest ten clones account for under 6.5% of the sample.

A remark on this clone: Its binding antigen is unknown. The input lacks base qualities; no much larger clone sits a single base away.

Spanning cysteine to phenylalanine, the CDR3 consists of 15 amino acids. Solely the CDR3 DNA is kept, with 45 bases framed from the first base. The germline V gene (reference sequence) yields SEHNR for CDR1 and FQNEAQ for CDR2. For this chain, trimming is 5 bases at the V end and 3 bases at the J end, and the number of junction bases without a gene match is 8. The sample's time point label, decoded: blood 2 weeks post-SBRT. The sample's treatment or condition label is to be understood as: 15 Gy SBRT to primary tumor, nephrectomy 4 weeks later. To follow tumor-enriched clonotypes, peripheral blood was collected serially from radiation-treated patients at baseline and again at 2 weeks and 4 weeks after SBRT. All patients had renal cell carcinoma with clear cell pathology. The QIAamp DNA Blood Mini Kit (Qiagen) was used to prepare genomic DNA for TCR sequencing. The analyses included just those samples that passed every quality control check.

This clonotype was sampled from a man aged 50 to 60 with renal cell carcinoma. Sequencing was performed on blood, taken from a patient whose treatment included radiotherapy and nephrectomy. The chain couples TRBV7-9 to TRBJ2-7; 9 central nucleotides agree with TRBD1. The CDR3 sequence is CASSKTGGIIYEQYF. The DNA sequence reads TGTGCCAGCAGCAAAACAGGGGGCATAATCTACGAGCAGTACTTC.